Listed below are T cell receptor beta chains from one sample, sequenced in a study of blood T cell repertoires in COVID-19. Data came from immunoSEQ multiplex PCR; TCRdb stores just in-frame clones and leaves some out. The sample contains around 150,000 clones, 85% of which appear only once. The sample consisted of peripheral blood. The receptors were sampled from a human donor with acute or convalescent COVID-19. The donor label of this sample is uncertain. Each CDR3 is given with its conserved first and last residue. A D gene is named only where the DNA matches it firmly. Not all rows give a size; the values are once, few, many and, for expanded clones, a class.

clone_size	d_call	v_call	j_call	cdr3_nt	cdr3_aa
NA	NA	TRBV5-1	TRBJ2-5	TGCGCCAGCAGCTTGGTCGGGGTTTTCCAAGAGACCCAGTACTTC	CASSLVGVFQETQYF
once	TRBD1	TRBV19	TRBJ1-5	TGTGCCAGTACGAGGGGGCTCGACAGGGTACATCAGCCCCAGCATTTT	CASTRGLDRVHQPQHF
NA	TRBD1	TRBV19	TRBJ1-5	TGTGCCAGTAGTATTACACAGGGGATCAATCAGCCCCAGCATTTT	CASSITQGINQPQHF
NA	NA	TRBV28	TRBJ1-4	TGTGCCAGCAGTTCCCCGAGGGGGAACCTTAACGAAAAACTGTTTTTT	CASSSPRGNLNEKLFF
once	NA	TRBV5-1	TRBJ1-3	TGCGCCAGCAGCTTGTACACTGGAAACACCATATATTTT	CASSLYTGNTIYF
NA	NA	TRBV7-9	TRBJ2-7	TGTGCCAGCAGCTTAGCGGCGGGGTACTACGAGCAGTACTTC	CASSLAAGYYEQYF
NA	NA	TRBV10-3	TRBJ1-5	TGTGCCATCAGTGAGCAGAATAGCAATCAGCCCCAGCATTTT	CAISEQNSNQPQHF
NA	NA	TRBV9	TRBJ2-2	TGTGCCAGCAGCGTGCGGGCCGCCGGGGAGCTGTTTTTT	CASSVRAAGELFF
NA	TRBD1	TRBV7-3	TRBJ2-1	TGTGCCAGCAGCCTAACTCTGGCCCGGACAGGGAGCTCCTACAATGAGCAGTTCTTC	CASSLTLARTGSSYNEQFF
NA	TRBD2	TRBV19	TRBJ2-3	TGTGCCAGTAGTATGGGGAGACTAGCGGGGGGGCGAACCCCCACCGCAGATACGCAGTATTTT	CASSMGRLAGGRTPTADTQYF
NA	NA	TRBV4-1	TRBJ1-6	TGCGCCAGCAGCCAAGATCGGAGCCGGGACACCCGGTGGCCCCTCCACTTT	CASSQDRSRDTRWPLHF
NA	NA	TRBV3-1/TRBV3-2	TRBJ1-5	TGTGCCAGCAGCCCTACGGAGAGCGATCAGCCCCAGCATTTT	CASSPTESDQPQHF
once	NA	TRBV5-4	TRBJ1-1	TGTGCCAGCAGCTTGGAAGGGGGTAGAGCCTATGAAGCTTTCTTT	CASSLEGGRAYEAFF
once	NA	TRBV7-2	TRBJ2-5	TGTGCCAGCAGCCCCGGTCTGTACCAAGAGACCCAGTACTTC	CASSPGLYQETQYF
NA	TRBD2	TRBV9	TRBJ2-7	TGTGCCAGCAGCGTAGTAGGGACTAAGGGAACCGAGCAGTACTTC	CASSVVGTKGTEQYF
NA	TRBD2	TRBV9	TRBJ2-1	TGTGCCAGCAGCCCACGCGGGGGGGCGGGTGGCAATGAGCAGTTCTTC	CASSPRGGAGGNEQFF
NA	TRBD1	TRBV5-4	TRBJ2-2	TGTGCCAGCAGCTTGGGACAGGGGGCGGACGGGGAGCTGTTTTTT	CASSLGQGADGELFF
NA	TRBD1	TRBV19	TRBJ1-5	TGTGCCAGTAGTATATCGGGACAGGGACTCCAGCCCCAGCATTTT	CASSISGQGLQPQHF
NA	NA	TRBV12-3/TRBV12-4	TRBJ1-2	TGTGCCAGCAGTTTATGGGGGGACTATGGCTACACCTTC	CASSLWGDYGYTF
NA	NA	TRBV6-5	TRBJ1-1	TGTGCCAGCAGCCCCTTCGGGGGGGTGAACACTGAAGCTTTCTTT	CASSPFGGVNTEAFF
NA	NA	TRBV5-1	TRBJ1-4	TGCGCCAGCAGCTTGGGGGGGCTCGGTGAAAAACTGTTTTTT	CASSLGGLGEKLFF
few	NA	TRBV5-4	TRBJ1-1	TGTGCCAGCAGCCTAGTGAACACTGAAGCTTTCTTT	CASSLVNTEAFF
NA	TRBD1	TRBV5-1	TRBJ1-1	TGCGCCAGCAGCGTTCCGACAGGGGATATCACTGAAGCTTTCTTT	CASSVPTGDITEAFF
NA	NA	TRBV7-2	TRBJ2-3	TGTGCCAGCAGCGCCCGACTAGGTGGCACAGATACGCAGTATTTT	CASSARLGGTDTQYF
NA	NA	TRBV5-1	TRBJ2-1	TGCGCCAGCAGCCGAGGTGGGAGCTCCTACAATGAGCAGTTCTTC	CASSRGGSSYNEQFF
NA	TRBD1	TRBV10-3	TRBJ1-1	TGTGCCATCAGTGAGGGACAGGGGACTGAAGCTTTCTTT	CAISEGQGTEAFF
NA	NA	TRBV4-3	TRBJ1-2	TGCGCCAGCAGCCATCAACAGGGTCGGTCGTTGGGTGGCTACACCTTC	CASSHQQGRSLGGYTF
once	NA	TRBV30	TRBJ2-2	TGTGCCTGGAGTTCTGTCCCCTCCGCAGGGGCCGGGGAGCTGTTTTTT	CAWSSVPSAGAGELFF
NA	NA	TRBV7-2	TRBJ1-6	TGTGCCAGCAGCTTAGTCGAGGGTAAGGGTTCACCCCTCCACTTT	CASSLVEGKGSPLHF
NA	NA	TRBV12-3/TRBV12-4	TRBJ2-5	TGTGCCAGCAGTTTAACAGGTTGGAAGACCCAGTACTTC	CASSLTGWKTQYF
NA	NA	TRBV5-5	TRBJ2-4	TGTGCCAGCAGCCCTACGGTAGCCAAAAACATTCAGTACTTC	CASSPTVAKNIQYF
NA	NA	TRBV28	TRBJ2-7	TGTGCCAGCAGTCCGCCGCCTACAGGCTCCTACGAGCAGTACTTC	CASSPPPTGSYEQYF
NA	TRBD1	TRBV5-1	TRBJ2-5	TGCGCCAGCAGCTTGGGTGGGACAGGGGATGTGACCCAGTACTTC	CASSLGGTGDVTQYF
NA	TRBD1	TRBV5-1	TRBJ2-7	TGCGCCAGCAGCTTAGGCGGGACAGGTCCCTACGAGCAGTACTTC	CASSLGGTGPYEQYF
once	NA	TRBV7-2	TRBJ1-2	TGTGCCAGCAGCACTAATTGGGGAGGCTATGGCTACACCTTC	CASSTNWGGYGYTF
NA	TRBD1	TRBV27	TRBJ1-2	TGTGCCAGCAGCGACGGGGGACAGAACTATGGCTACACCTTC	CASSDGGQNYGYTF
NA	NA	TRBV30	TRBJ2-1	TGTGCCTGGAGTGTACGGGTCGACAATGAGCAGTTCTTC	CAWSVRVDNEQFF
NA	NA	TRBV7-3	TRBJ2-3	TGTGCCAGCAGCCGTCCGAGGGATACGCAGTATTTT	CASSRPRDTQYF
once	NA	TRBV4-1	TRBJ2-7	TGCGCCAGCAGCCAATTTTTGGGGGCACGGGACGAGCAGTACTTC	CASSQFLGARDEQYF
NA	TRBD1	TRBV9	TRBJ2-7	TGTGCCAGCAGCGGACAGGGGGCTCTTTCCTACGAGCAGTACTTC	CASSGQGALSYEQYF
NA	NA	TRBV7-2	TRBJ1-1	TGTGCCAGCAGCCTACAGGGTCTCAGGACTGAAGCTTTCTTT	CASSLQGLRTEAFF
NA	NA	TRBV29-1	TRBJ1-4	TGCAGCGTTGAGCGGGCCGGTAATGAAAAACTGTTTTTT	CSVERAGNEKLFF
NA	NA	TRBV7-2	TRBJ2-2	TGTGCCAGCAGCTTAGACTCAAGTTCGAACACCGGGGAGCTGTTTTTT	CASSLDSSSNTGELFF
NA	NA	TRBV27	TRBJ2-1	TGTGCCAGCAGTCTGGGACTTATTAATGAGCAGTTCTTC	CASSLGLINEQFF
few	NA	TRBV11-1	TRBJ2-7	TGTGCCAGCAGCCCCCGCGGTTCGAGGAACGAGCAGTACTTC	CASSPRGSRNEQYF
NA	TRBD2	TRBV4-1	TRBJ2-3	TGCGCCAGCAGCCAAGACGGACTAGCGGAGACAGATACGCAGTATTTT	CASSQDGLAETDTQYF
NA	TRBD1	TRBV5-1	TRBJ1-1	TGCGCCAGCAGCCTCTCCTCTCGGGACAGGGGCACTGAAGCTTTCTTT	CASSLSSRDRGTEAFF
NA	NA	TRBV4-3	TRBJ1-2	TGCGCCAGCAAGCGGGGGCCTAACTATGGCTACACCTTC	CASKRGPNYGYTF
NA	NA	TRBV21-1	TRBJ1-2	TGTGCCAGCAGCAAAAGGGGATCACAGGGTCCACGCCATGGCTACACCTTC	CASSKRGSQGPRHGYTF
NA	TRBD1	TRBV6-2/TRBV6-3	TRBJ1-5	TGTGCCAGCAGTTATAACAGGGGAGGAACCGGAAGCAATCAGCCCCAGCATTTT	CASSYNRGGTGSNQPQHF
NA	TRBD1	TRBV11-2	TRBJ2-2	TGTGCCAGCAGCTTAGATCTCCGGGACAGCACCGGGGAGCTGTTTTTT	CASSLDLRDSTGELFF